This T cell receptor (beta chain) was sequenced for a study of Graves' ophthalmopathy and Graves' hyperthyroidism. Study-level findings and limits: Among expanded thyroid clonotypes above 0.001 frequency, most also occurred in blood.

There are many counts of this clonotype. Its specificity is unknown. RNA transcripts were the template, and TCR beta CDR3 regions were amplified from them. First-round RT-PCR with HTBI primers preceded a second-round multiplex PCR. TCRdb used MiXCR to reprocess the multiplex PCR reads, holding one entry per CDR3 protein. Found here are 650,000 to 800,000 distinct CDR3 sequences, 35% to 50% of them singletons; the top ten hold over 2.5%. Germline CDR1 reads SQVTM; CDR2 reads ANQGSEA. The CDR3 loop spans 13 amino acids. Trimming pared 6 bases from V and 1 base from J, leaving 7 bases between. The TCR sequence derives from an adult man with Graves' ophthalmopathy. The chain uses TRBV29-1 and TRBJ1-6; TRBD1 is a possible D gene (5 bases). What was sequenced was peripheral blood. CDR3 sequence (DNA): TGCAGCGTGAGACAGTCCTATAATTCACCCCTCCACTTT. This translates into CSVRQSYNSPLHF.